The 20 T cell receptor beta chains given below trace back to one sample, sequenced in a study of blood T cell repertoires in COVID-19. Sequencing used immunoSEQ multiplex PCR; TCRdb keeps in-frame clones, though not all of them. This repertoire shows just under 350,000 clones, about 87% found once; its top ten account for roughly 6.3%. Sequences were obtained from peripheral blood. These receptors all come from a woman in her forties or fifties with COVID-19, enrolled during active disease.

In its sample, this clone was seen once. The CDR3 protein is CSAALGHLSGNTIYF. The CDR3 region has the DNA TGCAGCGCCGCTCTGGGACATCTCTCTGGAAACACCATATATTTT. The chain joins TRBV29-1 to TRBJ1-3, with D possibly TRBD1 on 6 matching bases. The CDR3 covers 15 residues. Germline CDR1 SQVTM, CDR2 ANQGSEA. With 7 bases removed from V and 0 bases from J, the gap between germline ends came to 16 bases.

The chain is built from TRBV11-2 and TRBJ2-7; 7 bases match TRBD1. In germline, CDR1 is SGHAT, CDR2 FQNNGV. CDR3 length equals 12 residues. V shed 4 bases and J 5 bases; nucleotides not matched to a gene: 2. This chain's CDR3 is CASSSTGDEQYF. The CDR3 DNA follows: TGTGCCAGCAGCTCCACAGGGGACGAGCAGTACTTC.

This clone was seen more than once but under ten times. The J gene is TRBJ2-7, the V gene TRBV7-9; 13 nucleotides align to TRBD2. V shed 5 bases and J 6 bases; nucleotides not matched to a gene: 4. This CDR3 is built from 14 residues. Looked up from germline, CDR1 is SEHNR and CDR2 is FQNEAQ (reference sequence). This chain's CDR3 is CASSEGLAGFEQYF. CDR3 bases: TGTGCCAGCAGCGAGGGACTAGCGGGATTCGAGCAGTACTTC. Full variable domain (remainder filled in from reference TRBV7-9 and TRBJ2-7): DTGVSQNPRHKITKRGQNVTFRCDPISEHNRLYWYRQTLGQGPEFLTYFQNEAQLEKSRLLSDRFSAERPKGSFSTLEIQRTEQGDSAMYLCASSEGLAGFEQYFGPGTRLTVT.

The CDR3 nucleotides are TGTGCCAGCAGTCGGTTAATCGATTCACCCCTCCACTTT. Translation gives CASSRLIDSPLHF. The chain employs TRBV27 and TRBJ1-6; D is unclear. CDR1 is MNHEY and CDR2 is SMNVEV in the germline V gene (reference sequence). The CDR3 runs 13 residues. Trimming pared 5 bases from V and 8 bases from J, leaving 10 bases between.

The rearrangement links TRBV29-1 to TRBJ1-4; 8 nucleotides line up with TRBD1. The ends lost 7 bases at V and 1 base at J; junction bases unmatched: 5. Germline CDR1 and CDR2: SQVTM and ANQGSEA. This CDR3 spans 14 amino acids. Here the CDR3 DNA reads TGCAGCGCGAATGGACAGGGAACTAATGAAAAACTGTTTTTT. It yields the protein CSANGQGTNEKLFF.

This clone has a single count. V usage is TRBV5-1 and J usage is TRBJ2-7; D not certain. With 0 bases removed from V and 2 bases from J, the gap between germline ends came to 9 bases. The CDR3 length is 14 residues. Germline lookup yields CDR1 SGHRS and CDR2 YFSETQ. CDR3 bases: TGCGCCAGCAGCTTGGGGCAGGAAACCTACGAGCAGTACTTC. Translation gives CASSLGQETYEQYF.

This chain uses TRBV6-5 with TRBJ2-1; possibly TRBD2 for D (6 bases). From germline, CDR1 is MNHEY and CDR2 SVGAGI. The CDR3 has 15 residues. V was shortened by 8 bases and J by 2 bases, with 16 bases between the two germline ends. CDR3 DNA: TGTGCCAGCCACACTCTAGCGAGAACCTACAATGAGCAGTTCTTC. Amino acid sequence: CASHTLARTYNEQFF.

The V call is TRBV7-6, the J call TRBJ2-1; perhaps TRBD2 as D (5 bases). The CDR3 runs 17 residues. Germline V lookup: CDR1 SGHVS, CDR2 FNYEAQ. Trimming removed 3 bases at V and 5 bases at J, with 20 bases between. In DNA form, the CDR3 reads TGTGCCAGCAGCTTGGACCTGATAACGGGGAGCAACAATGAGCAGTTCTTC. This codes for CASSLDLITGSNNEQFF.

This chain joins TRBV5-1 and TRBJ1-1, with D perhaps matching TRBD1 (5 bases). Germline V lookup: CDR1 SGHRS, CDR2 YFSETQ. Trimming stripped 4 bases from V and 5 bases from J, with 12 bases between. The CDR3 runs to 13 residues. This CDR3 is CASSPTRGTEAFF. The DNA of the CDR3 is TGCGCCAGCAGCCCTACCCGGGGGACTGAAGCTTTCTTT. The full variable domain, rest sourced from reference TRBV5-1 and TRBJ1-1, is KAGVTQTPRYLIKTRGQQVTLSCSPISGHRSVSWYQQTPGQGLQFLFEYFSETQRNKGNFPGRFSGRQFSNSRSEMNVSTLELGDSALYLCASSPTRGTEAFFGQGTRLTVV.

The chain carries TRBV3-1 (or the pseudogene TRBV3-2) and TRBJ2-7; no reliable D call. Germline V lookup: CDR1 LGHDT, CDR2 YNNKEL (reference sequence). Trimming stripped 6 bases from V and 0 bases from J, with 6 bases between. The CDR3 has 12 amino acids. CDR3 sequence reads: CASSLLSYEQYF. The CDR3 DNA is TGTGCCAGCAGTCTCCTCTCCTACGAGCAGTACTTC.

Here the CDR3 reads CASSKQGSEAFF. As DNA, the CDR3 is TGTGCCAGCAGCAAACAGGGGTCAGAAGCTTTCTTT. V is TRBV9 and J is TRBJ1-1; 7 bases match TRBD1. CDR1 and CDR2 from the germline V gene are SGDLS and YYNGEE. Trimming at V came to 4 bases and at J to 8 bases, leaving 5 bases not matched to a gene. CDR3 length equals 12 residues.

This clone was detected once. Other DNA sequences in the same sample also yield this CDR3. The chain's CDR3 is CASSQGDLLNTEAFF. For the CDR3, the DNA is TGCGCCAGCAGTCAGGGGGATTTATTGAACACTGAAGCTTTCTTT. This chain connects TRBV5-1 to TRBJ1-1, with TRBD1 matching 7 bases. V lost 5 bases to trimming and J lost 0 bases; unmatched junction nucleotides: 7. CDR3 length: 15 residues. The germline V gene has CDR1 SGHRS and CDR2 YFSETQ. The full variable domain, rest sourced from reference TRBV5-1 and TRBJ1-1, is KAGVTQTPRYLIKTRGQQVTLSCSPISGHRSVSWYQQTPGQGLQFLFEYFSETQRNKGNFPGRFSGRQFSNSRSEMNVSTLELGDSALYLCASSQGDLLNTEAFFGQGTRLTVV.

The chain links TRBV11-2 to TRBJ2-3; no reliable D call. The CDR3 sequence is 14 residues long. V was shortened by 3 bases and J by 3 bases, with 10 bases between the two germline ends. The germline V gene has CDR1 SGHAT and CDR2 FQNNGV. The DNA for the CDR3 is TGTGCCAGCAGCTTCTGGAGTGGAACAGATACGCAGTATTTT. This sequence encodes CASSFWSGTDTQYF.

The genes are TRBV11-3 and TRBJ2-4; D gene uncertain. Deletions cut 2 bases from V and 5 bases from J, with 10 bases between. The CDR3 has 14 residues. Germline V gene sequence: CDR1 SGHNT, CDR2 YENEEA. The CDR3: CASSLIGGENIQYF. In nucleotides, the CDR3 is TGTGCCAGCAGCTTAATCGGCGGAGAAAACATTCAGTACTTC.

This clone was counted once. DNA for the CDR3: TGTGCCAGCAGCCCACTGGGTGCCGGCGAGGTGGCTTTCTTT. Translated: CASSPLGAGEVAFF. This chain uses TRBV3-1 (or the pseudogene TRBV3-2) with TRBJ1-1; the D is unclear. The CDR3 is 14 amino acids. Deletions cut 4 bases from V and 11 bases from J, with 20 bases between. Per germline, CDR1 LGHDT and CDR2 YNNKEL (reference sequence).

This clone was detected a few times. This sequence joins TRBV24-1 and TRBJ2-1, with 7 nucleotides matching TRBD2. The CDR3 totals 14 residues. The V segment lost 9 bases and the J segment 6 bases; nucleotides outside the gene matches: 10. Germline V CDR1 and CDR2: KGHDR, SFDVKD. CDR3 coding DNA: TGTGCCACCCAGTCGCTGGGGGGGGGCAATGAGCAGTTCTTC. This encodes CATQSLGGGNEQFF.

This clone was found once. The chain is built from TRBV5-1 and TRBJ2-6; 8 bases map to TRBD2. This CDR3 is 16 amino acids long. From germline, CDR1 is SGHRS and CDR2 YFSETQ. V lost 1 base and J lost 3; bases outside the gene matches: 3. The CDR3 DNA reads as TGCGCCAGCAGCTTGCGGGAGGGCCGTGGGGCCAACGTCCTGACTTTC. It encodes CASSLREGRGANVLTF.

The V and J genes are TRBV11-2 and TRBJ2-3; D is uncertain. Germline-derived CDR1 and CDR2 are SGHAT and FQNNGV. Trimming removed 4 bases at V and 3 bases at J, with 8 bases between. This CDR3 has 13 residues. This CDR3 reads CASSSLRTDTQYF. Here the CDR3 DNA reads TGTGCCAGCAGCTCCCTCCGGACAGATACGCAGTATTTT.

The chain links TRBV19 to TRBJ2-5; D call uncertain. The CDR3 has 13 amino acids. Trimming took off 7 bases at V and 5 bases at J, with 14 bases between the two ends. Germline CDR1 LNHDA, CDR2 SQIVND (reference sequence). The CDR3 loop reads CASTRTNGETQYF. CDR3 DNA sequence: TGTGCCAGTACCAGAACTAACGGGGAGACCCAGTACTTC.

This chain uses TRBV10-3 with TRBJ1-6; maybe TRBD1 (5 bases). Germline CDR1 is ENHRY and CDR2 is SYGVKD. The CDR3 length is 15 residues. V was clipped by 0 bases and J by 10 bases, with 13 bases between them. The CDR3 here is CAISESGGEVSPLHF. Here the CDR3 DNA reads TGTGCCATCAGTGAGTCGGGGGGGGAGGTCTCACCCCTCCACTTT.